Presented here are 30 T cell receptor beta chains from one specimen sequenced in a study of naive and memory T cell subsets. Findings and caveats of the study: A few larger clonotypes appeared in naive repertoires, especially CD8, possibly memory cells re-expressing CD45RA.

These receptors are not linked to any known antigen. Both TRBC1 and TRBC2 were covered by a beta constant-region primer of two equimolar oligonucleotides. The ligated cDNA underwent four PCR rounds using SP2 and nested alpha and beta constant-region primers. TCRdb reprocessed the UMI-ligation and nested PCR reads with MiXCR, giving one entry per CDR3 protein. The sample includes over 110,000 distinct CDR3 sequences, about a fifth of them seen just once. Sequencing was carried out using naive CD8+ T cells from blood. These receptors originate from a human donor in good health.

The chain combines TRBV5-6 with TRBJ1-5; TRBD1 is a possible D gene (6 bases). Germline V gene data show CDR1 as SGHDT and CDR2 as YYEEEE. V lost 3 bases to trimming and J lost 9 bases, with 13 bases between them. The CDR3 extends over 13 amino acids. CDR3 residues: CASSSKQGLPQHF. As DNA, the CDR3 is TGTGCCAGCAGCTCAAAACAGGGTTTGCCCCAGCATTTT.

The chain recombines TRBV28 with TRBJ2-3; TRBD2 agrees at 15 bases. The CDR3 length is 15 residues. V lost 4 bases to trimming and J lost 9 bases; unmatched junction nucleotides: 5. CDR1 is MDHEN and CDR2 is SYDVKM in the germline V gene. The CDR3 spells CASSSGTSGRRTQYF. The CDR3 region has the DNA TGTGCCAGCAGTTCGGGGACTAGCGGGAGGAGGACGCAGTATTTT.

The V gene is TRBV10-2, the J gene TRBJ2-6; 9 bases line up with TRBD1. The CDR3 spans 20 residues. Germline V gene sequence: CDR1 WSHSY, CDR2 SAAADI. The ends lost 5 bases at V and 0 bases at J; junction bases unmatched: 14. The CDR3 loop reads CASSPAGGTGQFSGANVLTF. The CDR3 nucleotides read TGCGCCAGCAGTCCCGCAGGCGGGACAGGGCAATTCTCTGGGGCCAACGTCCTGACTTTC.

In this sample, this clonotype turned up a few times. The chain uses TRBV5-6 and TRBJ2-1; 10 positions agree with TRBD2. This CDR3 has 15 amino acids. Germline CDR1 SGHDT, CDR2 YYEEEE. J gave up 9 bases and V 0 bases, and 6 bases lay outside the gene matches. DNA for the CDR3: TGTGCCAGCAGCTTGGGGACTAGCGGAGTAACTGAGCAGTTCTTC. Its protein product is CASSLGTSGVTEQFF.

This clonotype was observed a handful of times. The rearrangement links TRBV12-3 or TRBV12-4 to TRBJ1-1; perhaps TRBD1 as D (5 bases). This CDR3 region has 14 residues. V was clipped by 3 bases and J by 5 bases, with 13 bases between them. DNA for the CDR3: TGTGCCAGCAGTTTCGGATTCGGGGGGACTGAAGCTTTCTTT. Translating gives CASSFGFGGTEAFF.

This chain's CDR3 is CSAEWVQQETQYF. CDR3 bases: TGCAGTGCCGAATGGGTCCAGCAAGAGACCCAGTACTTC. The chain joins TRBV20-1 to TRBJ2-5; D not certain. CDR1 is DFQATT, CDR2 SNEGSKA, per germline (reference sequence). V was trimmed by 6 bases and J by 2 bases, leaving 13 bases between them. The length of the CDR3 is 13 residues.

This clonotype was seen more than once but under ten times. The rearrangement joins TRBV27 to TRBJ2-7, with D unresolved. The V end lost 6 bases, the J end lost 1 base, and 7 bases lay between the germline ends. This CDR3 contains 12 residues. The germline CDR1 and CDR2 sequences are MNHEY and SMNVEV (reference sequence). Here the CDR3 DNA reads TGTGCCAGCAGCACCAATTCCTACGAGCAGTACTTC. Its translation: CASSTNSYEQYF.

The V call is TRBV6-1, the J call TRBJ2-3; D is uncertain. The CDR3 loop spans 16 amino acids. Germline-derived CDR1 and CDR2 are MNHNS and SASEGT. V dropped 6 bases and J dropped 3 bases, with 19 bases sitting between them. The CDR3 here is CASSENAGYTTDTQYF. The CDR3 DNA reads TGTGCCAGCAGCGAGAATGCTGGATACACGACAGATACGCAGTATTTT.

This clonotype has only a few counts. This rearrangement joins TRBV3-1 to TRBJ2-1; D not certain. Germline CDR1 is LGHDT and CDR2 is YNNKEL (reference sequence). Trimming pared 3 bases from V and 8 bases from J, leaving 5 bases between. The CDR3 covers 11 residues. CDR3 in amino acids: CASSQEHEQFF. CDR3 DNA: TGTGCCAGCAGCCAGGAACATGAGCAGTTCTTC.

This sequence joins TRBV2 and TRBJ2-6, with D perhaps TRBD1 (6 bases). The CDR3 length is 18 residues. The V gene's germline CDR1 is SNHLY and CDR2 FYNNEI. Deletions cut 4 bases from V and 0 bases from J, with 16 bases between. The CDR3 spells CASSAFRGPHSGANVLTF. In nucleotides, the CDR3 is TGTGCCAGCAGTGCGTTCAGGGGCCCCCACTCTGGGGCCAACGTCCTGACTTTC.

This clonotype occurred a few times. This sequence joins TRBV12-5 and TRBJ2-7, with D unclear. V was pared by 3 bases and J by 5 bases, with 17 bases between. The CDR3 is 15 amino acids. CDR1 and CDR2 from the germline V gene are LGHNT and FRNRAP. CDR3 loop: CASGFPTTQQDEQYF. CDR3 coding DNA: TGTGCTAGTGGTTTCCCCACCACACAACAAGACGAGCAGTACTTC.

This clonotype was observed a handful of times. The J gene is TRBJ2-1, the V gene TRBV7-8, with D possibly TRBD2 on 6 matching bases. V lost 8 bases and J 0 bases, leaving 11 bases between the germline ends. CDR1 and CDR2 (germline): SGHVS, FQNEAQ. The CDR3 spans 14 residues. For the CDR3, the DNA is TGTGCCAGCTTACCCGGGAGCTCCTACAATGAGCAGTTCTTC. It codes for CASLPGSSYNEQFF. The full variable domain, in which reference TRBV7-8 and TRBJ2-1 provide the parts outside the CDR3, is GAGVSQSPRYKVAKRGQDVALRCDPISGHVSLFWYQQALGQGPEFLTYFQNEAQLDKSGLPSDRFFAERPEGSVSTLKIQRTQQEDSAVYLCASLPGSSYNEQFFGPGTRLTVL.

The V call is TRBV7-8, the J call TRBJ2-4, with a possible D match to TRBD2 (6 bases). This CDR3 region has 17 residues. Trimming pared 7 bases from V and 1 base from J, leaving 20 bases between. CDR1 is SGHVS and CDR2 is FQNEAQ in the germline V gene. CDR3 protein: CASIYTYGGSAKNIQYF. CDR3 nucleotides: TGTGCCAGCATCTATACCTACGGGGGTTCGGCCAAAAACATTCAGTACTTC.

Ten or more counts support this clonotype. The V call is TRBV7-8, the J call TRBJ2-7; 8 positions agree with TRBD2. CDR1 and CDR2 (germline): SGHVS, FQNEAQ. V lost 4 bases to trimming and J lost 3 bases; unmatched junction nucleotides: 8. CDR3 length equals 15 residues. This chain's CDR3 is CASSSSGRGDYEQYF. CDR3 sequence (DNA): TGTGCCAGCAGCTCCAGCGGGAGAGGGGACTACGAGCAGTACTTC.

This clonotype was found many times. The V gene is TRBV29-1, the J gene TRBJ2-1; D call uncertain. CDR1 and CDR2 (germline): SQVTM, ANQGSEA. This CDR3 has 16 residues. V was cut by 2 bases and J by 6 bases, with 20 bases left in between. DNA for the CDR3: TGCAGCGTTGAACTGACCCGGTCCCTAGAGATCAATGAGCAGTTCTTC. It encodes CSVELTRSLEINEQFF.

This chain uses TRBV18 with TRBJ1-2; 9 bases map to TRBD1. The CDR3 is made up of 15 amino acids. The V gene end was trimmed by 0 bases and the J gene end by 4 bases; junction bases not matched to a gene: 3. Germline lookup yields CDR1 KGHSH and CDR2 LQKENI. Here the CDR3 DNA reads TGTGCCAGCTCACCACCGGGGGACAGGGCCTATGGCTACACCTTC. Its translation is CASSPPGDRAYGYTF.

The rearrangement links TRBV20-1 to TRBJ1-3, with D possibly matching TRBD1 (6 bases). The CDR3 contains 15 residues. Germline CDR1 DFQATT, CDR2 SNEGSKA (reference sequence). The CDR3 sequence: CSVRTDTTSGNTIYF. The CDR3 DNA reads as TGCAGCGTTCGGACAGATACGACGTCTGGAAACACCATATATTTT.

The chain is built from TRBV27 and TRBJ2-7; 9 nucleotides line up with TRBD1. The CDR3 is 13 amino acids. Germline assignment: CDR1 MNHEY and CDR2 SMNVEV (reference sequence). Trimming at V came to 5 bases and at J to 3 bases, leaving 2 bases not matched to a gene. CDR3 sequence: CASSTGGGYEQYF. CDR3 coding DNA: TGTGCCAGCAGTACAGGGGGCGGCTACGAGCAGTACTTC.

The rearrangement uses TRBV4-1 and TRBJ2-1; D not resolved. Germline lookup yields CDR1 MGHRA and CDR2 YSYEKL. Trimming took off 2 bases at V and 4 bases at J, with 12 bases between the two ends. The length of the CDR3 is 15 residues. The CDR3 DNA sequence: TGCGCCAGCAGCCAACCGACGGACCTATACAATGAGCAGTTCTTC. Protein sequence: CASSQPTDLYNEQFF.

This clonotype was recorded a few times. V and J are TRBV10-3 and TRBJ1-1; tentatively, D is TRBD1 (5 bases). The CDR3 has 12 amino acids. Germline V gene lookup returns CDR1 ENHRY and CDR2 SYGVKD. Trimming shortened V by 3 bases and J by 13 bases, and 15 bases separated the two germline ends. The CDR3 sequence is CAISDSGTLGFF. CDR3 DNA: TGTGCCATCAGTGACTCCGGGACCCTGGGTTTCTTT.

This chain uses TRBV28 with TRBJ2-4, with a weak D call TRBD1 (7 bases). With 8 bases removed from V and 6 bases from J, the gap between germline ends came to 14 bases. This CDR3 comprises 13 residues. The germline V gene has CDR1 MDHEN and CDR2 SYDVKM. CDR3 protein: CASAAQGGNIQYF. Written as DNA, the CDR3 is TGTGCCAGCGCCGCTCAGGGGGGAAACATTCAGTACTTC.

The CDR3: CASSPAWMEETQYF. The CDR3 DNA reads TGTGCCAGCAGCCCTGCGTGGATGGAAGAGACCCAGTACTTC. This rearrangement joins TRBV5-5 to TRBJ2-5; no firm D call. The germline V gene has CDR1 SGHKS and CDR2 YYEKEE (reference sequence). With 4 bases removed from V and 3 bases from J, the gap between germline ends came to 13 bases. The CDR3 extends over 14 amino acids.

The sample holds many counts of this clonotype. This chain connects TRBV14 to TRBJ2-7; the match to TRBD1 covers 9 bases. Looked up from germline, CDR1 is SGHDN and CDR2 is FVKESK. This CDR3 is built from 14 residues. V lost 4 bases to trimming and J lost 7 bases; unmatched junction nucleotides: 8. In nucleotides, the CDR3 is TGTGCCAGCAGCCTACCGGGACAGGGCTATGAGCAGTACTTC. The encoded protein is CASSLPGQGYEQYF.

The rearrangement joins TRBV24-1 to TRBJ2-2; D assignment may be TRBD1 or TRBD2 (6 bases each). Germline-derived CDR1 and CDR2 are KGHDR and SFDVKD. The V end lost 0 bases, the J end lost 3 bases, and 10 bases lay between the germline ends. This CDR3 is 16 amino acids long. CDR3 bases: TGTGCCACCAGTGATTTGTACGGGGGCGACACCGGGGAGCTGTTTTTT. It is translated as CATSDLYGGDTGELFF.

V gene TRBV2 combines with J gene TRBJ2-3, with D perhaps given as TRBD1 or TRBD2 (6 bases each). Looked up from germline, CDR1 is SNHLY and CDR2 is FYNNEI. The V gene lost 6 bases and the J gene lost 3 bases, with 22 bases spanning the gap. This CDR3 contains 17 residues. The CDR3 bases are TGTGCCAGCAGCCCAGAAGGTGGGGGGCGCTGGACAGATACGCAGTATTTT. Protein sequence: CASSPEGGGRWTDTQYF.

This clonotype was observed a few times. The chain is built from TRBV6-5 and TRBJ1-1, with unresolved D. The V gene lost 0 bases and the J gene lost 4 bases, with 15 bases spanning the gap. The germline gives CDR1 MNHEY, CDR2 SVGAGI. The CDR3 is 16 amino acids. CDR3 in amino acids: CASSYSAAGWVTEAFF. CDR3 nucleotide sequence: TGTGCCAGCAGTTACTCGGCAGCGGGGTGGGTCACTGAAGCTTTCTTT.

This clonotype was recorded a few times. The gene calls are TRBV5-1 and TRBJ2-1; TRBD2 matches at 8 bases. The CDR3 is 16 residues long. Trimming took 0 bases from V and 7 from J; bases not matched to a gene: 9. The germline V gene encodes CDR1 SGHRS and CDR2 YFSETQ. The CDR3 DNA follows: TGCGCCAGCAGCTTGGCGAGGCTAGCGGGCGCGAATGAGCAGTTCTTC. This sequence encodes CASSLARLAGANEQFF.

The chain couples TRBV27 to TRBJ2-1; D is perhaps TRBD1 (6 bases). The V gene's germline CDR1 is MNHEY and CDR2 SMNVEV (reference sequence). This CDR3 contains 15 residues. Trimming cost V 0 bases and J 5 bases, with 11 bases left between them. This chain's CDR3 is CASSLSVTGNNEQFF. In nucleotides, the CDR3 is TGTGCCAGCAGTTTATCTGTGACAGGTAACAATGAGCAGTTCTTC.

The rearrangement joins TRBV12-3 or TRBV12-4 to TRBJ2-7; D assignment may be TRBD1 or TRBD2 (5 bases each). CDR3 length: 15 amino acids. Trimming removed 3 bases from V and 3 bases from J, with 15 bases in between. The CDR3 DNA reads as TGTGCCAGCAGTTTTATGGGGCAGGAGGACTACGAGCAGTACTTC. It encodes CASSFMGQEDYEQYF.

The genes are TRBV6-6 and TRBJ2-2; perhaps TRBD2 as D (6 bases). V lost 2 bases to trimming and J lost 7 bases, with 14 bases between them. Germline assignment: CDR1 MNHNY and CDR2 SVGAGI (reference sequence). The CDR3 length is 15 residues. The CDR3 region is CASSYSGGISGELFF. The CDR3 DNA follows: TGTGCCAGCAGTTACAGTGGAGGGATCAGCGGGGAGCTGTTTTTT.